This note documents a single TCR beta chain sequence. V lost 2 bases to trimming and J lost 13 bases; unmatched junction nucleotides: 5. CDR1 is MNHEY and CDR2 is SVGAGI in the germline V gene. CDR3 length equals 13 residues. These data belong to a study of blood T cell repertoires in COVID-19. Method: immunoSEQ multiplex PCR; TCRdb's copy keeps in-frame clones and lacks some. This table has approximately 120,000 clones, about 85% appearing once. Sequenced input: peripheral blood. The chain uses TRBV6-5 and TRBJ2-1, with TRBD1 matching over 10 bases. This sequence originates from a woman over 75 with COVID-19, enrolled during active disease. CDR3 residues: CASSYPGTGAQFF. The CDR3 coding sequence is TGTGCCAGCAGTTACCCCGGGACAGGGGCTCAGTTCTTC.